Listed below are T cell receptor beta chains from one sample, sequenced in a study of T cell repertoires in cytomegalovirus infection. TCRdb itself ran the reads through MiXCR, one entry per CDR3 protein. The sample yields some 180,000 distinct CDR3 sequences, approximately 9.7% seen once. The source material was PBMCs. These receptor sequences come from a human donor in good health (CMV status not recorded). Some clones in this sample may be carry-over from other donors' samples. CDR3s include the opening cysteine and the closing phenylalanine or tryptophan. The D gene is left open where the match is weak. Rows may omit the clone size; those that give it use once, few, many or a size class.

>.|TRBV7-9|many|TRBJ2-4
TGTGCCAGCAGCCGCGATGGGGCCAAAAACATTCAGTACTTC
CASSRDGAKNIQYF
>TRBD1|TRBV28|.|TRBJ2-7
TGTGCCAGCAGTTCCCCCGGGGGACAGGGGCCGCACAGCTCCTACGAGCAGTACTTC
CASSSPGGQGPHSSYEQYF
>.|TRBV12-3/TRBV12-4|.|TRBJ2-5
TGTGCCAGCAGTTTGCGCCGGGGGGCCGGGGAGACCCAGTACTTC
CASSLRRGAGETQYF
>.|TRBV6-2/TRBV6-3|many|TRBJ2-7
TGTGCCAGCAGCCCATATAGCGGTGCCTCCTACGAGCAGTACTTC
CASSPYSGASYEQYF
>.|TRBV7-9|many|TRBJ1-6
TGTGCCAGCAGGGTTCCGGGATCTAATTCACCCCTCCACTTT
CASRVPGSNSPLHF
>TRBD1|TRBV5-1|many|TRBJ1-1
TGCGCCAGCAGCTTGACACTCGGGACAGGGGGTGGTGAAGCTTTCTTT
CASSLTLGTGGGEAFF
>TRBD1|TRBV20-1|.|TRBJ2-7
TGCAGTGCTAGAAGGATTGACGGGACAGGGCCGCGGGAGCAGTACTTC
CSARRIDGTGPREQYF
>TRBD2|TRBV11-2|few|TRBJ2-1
TGTGCCAGCGGAGGTTTCGGCGGGAGGCTGGACAATGAGCAGTTCTTC
CASGGFGGRLDNEQFF
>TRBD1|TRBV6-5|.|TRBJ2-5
TGTGCCAGCAGTTCGGTACCCTTACAGGGGAGAGAGACCCAGTACTTC
CASSSVPLQGRETQYF
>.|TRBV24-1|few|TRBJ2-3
TGTGCCACCAGTGATTTTCGGGCCATCGGGGTTGCAGATACGCAGTATTTT
CATSDFRAIGVADTQYF
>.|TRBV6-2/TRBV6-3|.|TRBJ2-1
TGTGCCAGCAGTTACCTGGCGGGACCCCTCAATGAGCAGTTCTTC
CASSYLAGPLNEQFF
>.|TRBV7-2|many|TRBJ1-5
TGTGCCAGCAGCTTAGCGCATCAGCCCCAGCATTTT
CASSLAHQPQHF
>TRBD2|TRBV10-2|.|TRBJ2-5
TGCGCCAGCAGGCTAGCGGGAGATGAGACCCAGTACTTC
CASRLAGDETQYF
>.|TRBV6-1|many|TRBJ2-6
TGTGCCAGCACCCGGAGCTCTGGGGCCAACGTCCTGACTTTC
CASTRSSGANVLTF
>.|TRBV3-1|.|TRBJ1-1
TGTGCCAGCAGCCAATCCCGTGGAGCCACTGAAGCTTTCTTT
CASSQSRGATEAFF
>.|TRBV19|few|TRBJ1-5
TGTGCCAGTAGTATGCCAGGAAATCAGCCCCAGCATTTT
CASSMPGNQPQHF
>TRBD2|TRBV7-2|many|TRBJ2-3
TGTGCCAGCAACCTCGGGGGGTGGGGCACAGATACGCAGTATTTT
CASNLGGWGTDTQYF
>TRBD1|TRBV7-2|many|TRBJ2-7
TGTGCCAGCAGCGCGAGGTGGACAGGGATTTTCTACGAGCAGTACTTC
CASSARWTGIFYEQYF
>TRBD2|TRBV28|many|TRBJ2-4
TGTGCCAGCAGTTTGATCTTAGCGGGATCCAAAAACATTCAGTACTTC
CASSLILAGSKNIQYF
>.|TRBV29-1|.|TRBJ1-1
TGCAGCGTTGTCCTCTGTTGCAACACTGAAGCTTTCTTT
CSVVLCCNTEAFF
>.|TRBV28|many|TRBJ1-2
TGTGCCAGCAGTTCAGGACTCTATGGCTACACCTTC
CASSSGLYGYTF
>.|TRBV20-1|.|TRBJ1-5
TGCAGTGCTAGAGAGGGGGCGGGGGCTAGCAATCAGCCCCAGCATTTT
CSAREGAGASNQPQHF
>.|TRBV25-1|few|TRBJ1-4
TGTGCCAGCAGTGAATTTGTGTATGAAAAACTGTTTTTT
CASSEFVYEKLFF
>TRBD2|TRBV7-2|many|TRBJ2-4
TGTGCCAGCAGCTTAGCCGGGACTAGCGGGGTTCTAGCCAAAAACATTCAGTACTTC
CASSLAGTSGVLAKNIQYF
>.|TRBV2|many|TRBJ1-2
TGTGCCAGCAGTGAAACTCGACAGGCAAAAGATTATGGCTACACCTTC
CASSETRQAKDYGYTF
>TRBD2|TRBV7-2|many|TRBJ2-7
TGTGCCAGCAGCTTAGGGACTAGCGAGATCTACGAGCAGTACTTC
CASSLGTSEIYEQYF
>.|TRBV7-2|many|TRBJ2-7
TGTGCCAGCAGCTCCGGGACCCACGAGCAGTACTTC
CASSSGTHEQYF
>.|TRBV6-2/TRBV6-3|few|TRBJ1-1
TGTGCCAGCAGTTCGGCAGGGATGAACACTGAAGCTTTCTTT
CASSSAGMNTEAFF
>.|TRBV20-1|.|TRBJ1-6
TGCAGTGCTAGAGATGGGGATTCACCCCTCCACTTT
CSARDGDSPLHF
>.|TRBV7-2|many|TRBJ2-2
TGTGCCAGCCGCACAACGAACACCGGGGAGCTGTTTTTT
CASRTTNTGELFF
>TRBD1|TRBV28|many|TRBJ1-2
TGTGCCAGCAGTTTTCGGGGGGACAGGGCTAACTATGGCTACACCTTC
CASSFRGDRANYGYTF
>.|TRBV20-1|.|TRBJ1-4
TGCAGTGCCCCTGACAGGAAATCAACTAATGAAAAACTGTTTTTT
CSAPDRKSTNEKLFF
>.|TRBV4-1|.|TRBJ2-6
TGCGCCAGCAGCCAAGAAACTGAGGGAAGTAGTGGGGCCAACGTCCTGACTTTC
CASSQETEGSSGANVLTF